This TCR beta chain was captured in a study of blood T cell repertoires in COVID-19. Original processing methods: Using reference gene primer amplification, nucleated cell counts were estimated. TCRdb's table, derived via immunoSEQ multiplex PCR, lists solely in-frame clones and lacks some. That table supplies the V and J calls and clone size; D and trimming were determined from the DNA. The sample lists approximately 130,000 clones; 65% to 85% were seen once. There are 14 residues in the CDR3. Germline-derived CDR1 and CDR2 are SGHTA and FQGNSA. Trimming took off 5 bases at V and 4 bases at J, with 14 bases between the two ends.

This sequence was found in a man of 80 years or more with active or convalescent COVID-19. The J gene is TRBJ1-1, the V gene TRBV7-2, with TRBD1 as a possible D gene (5 bases). The specimen was peripheral blood. The DNA for the CDR3 is TGTGCCAGCAGCCCCCGGACACCTGGCACTGAAGCTTTCTTT. The encoded protein is CASSPRTPGTEAFF.